These 21 T cell receptor beta chains came from one sample sequenced in a study of T cell responses to AZD1222 COVID-19 vaccine. Clones were read by immunoSEQ multiplex PCR, and TCRdb kept only the in-frame ones, dropping some. This table has around 100,000 clones, over 90% appearing once. The input for sequencing was peripheral blood, taken on day 0 of AZD1222 vaccination. The source of these receptors is an adult in good health.

The genes are TRBV7-9 and TRBJ2-1, with a tentative D call TRBD1 (6 bases). The CDR3 is made up of 13 amino acids. Germline values: CDR1 SEHNR, CDR2 FQNEAQ (reference sequence). Trimming took off 4 bases at V and 4 bases at J, with 8 bases between the two ends. The DNA of the CDR3 is TGTGCCAGCAGCTCCGGGACATACAATGAGCAGTTCTTC. It yields the protein CASSSGTYNEQFF. The full variable domain, rest sourced from reference TRBV7-9 and TRBJ2-1, is DTGVSQNPRHKITKRGQNVTFRCDPISEHNRLYWYRQTLGQGPEFLTYFQNEAQLEKSRLLSDRFSAERPKGSFSTLEIQRTEQGDSAMYLCASSSGTYNEQFFGPGTRLTVL.

The chain combines TRBV18 with TRBJ2-2; 10 bases are a match to TRBD2. V trimming: 3 bases; J trimming: 0 bases; junction bases outside the gene matches: 4. The CDR3 extends over 17 amino acids. Germline V lookup: CDR1 KGHSH, CDR2 LQKENI. DNA of the CDR3: TGTGCCAGCTCACCCTCCGGACTAGCGGCGAACACCGGGGAGCTGTTTTTT. Its protein is CASSPSGLAANTGELFF.

The chain uses TRBV11-2 and TRBJ1-6; D uncertain. V was shortened by 3 bases and J by 7 bases, with 13 bases between the two germline ends. CDR1 SGHAT and CDR2 FQNNGV come from the germline V gene. CDR3 length: 15 amino acids. The CDR3 sequence: CASSLTIERNSPLHF. Here the CDR3 DNA reads TGTGCCAGCAGCTTGACAATAGAGAGAAATTCACCCCTCCACTTT.

The chain uses TRBV2 and TRBJ2-1; 13 nucleotides align to TRBD2. The V gene's germline CDR1 is SNHLY and CDR2 FYNNEI. The junction had 7 bases not matched to a gene; V was cut back by 4 bases and J by 7 bases. The length of the CDR3 is 16 residues. CDR3 nucleotide sequence: TGTGCCAGCAGTGGGTTGACTAGCGGGAGGTGGAATGAGCAGTTCTTC. Translated: CASSGLTSGRWNEQFF.

The chain recombines TRBV12-3 or TRBV12-4 with TRBJ1-1; TRBD1 is a possible D gene (5 bases). The ends were cut back, 6 bases at V and 6 bases at J, with 11 bases in the middle. The CDR3 runs to 12 residues. Here the CDR3 DNA reads TGTGCCAGCAGCCGACGACAGCCTGAAGCTTTCTTT. It specifies CASSRRQPEAFF.

The chain carries TRBV27 and TRBJ1-5; D remains ambiguous. Looked up from germline, CDR1 is MNHEY and CDR2 is SMNVEV (reference sequence). The CDR3 extends over 14 amino acids. Trimming stripped 2 bases from V and 0 bases from J, with 5 bases between. CDR3 DNA sequence: TGTGCCAGCAGTTTAAAGCCTAGCAATCAGCCCCAGCATTTT. Protein sequence: CASSLKPSNQPQHF.

This clone was recorded a few times. V and J are TRBV6-1 and TRBJ2-7; no definite D call. The ends were cut back, 1 base at V and 5 bases at J, with 15 bases in the middle. The length of the CDR3 is 15 residues. The V gene's germline CDR1 is MNHNS and CDR2 SASEGT. The CDR3 nucleotides are TGTGCCAGCAGTGAAGTGTTGGCCTCGAGTGACGAGCAGTACTTC. This gives the protein CASSEVLASSDEQYF.

The rearrangement joins TRBV15 to TRBJ1-4; D is possibly TRBD1 (6 bases). The length of the CDR3 is 13 residues. The V gene lost 2 bases and the J gene lost 8 bases, with 9 bases spanning the gap. Germline V CDR1 and CDR2: LNHNV, YYDKDF (reference sequence). CDR3 DNA: TGTGCCACCAGCAGACCTACAGGGGAAAAACTGTTTTTT. Protein: CATSRPTGEKLFF.

The CDR3 region has the DNA TGCAGCGCCTCAAAAGGACAGGGGGGGGAGACCCAGTACTTC. Amino acid sequence: CSASKGQGGETQYF. The genes are TRBV29-1 and TRBJ2-5, with 10 bases aligning to TRBD1. Germline V gives CDR1 SQVTM, CDR2 ANQGSEA. V was clipped by 7 bases and J by 5 bases; unmatched bases: 10. This CDR3 contains 14 residues.

J is TRBJ2-1 and V is TRBV6-1; D not resolved. This CDR3 is built from 10 residues. Trimming removed 11 bases from V and 8 bases from J, with 10 bases in between. Germline V CDR1 and CDR2: MNHNS, SASEGT. In DNA, the CDR3 is TGTGCCGTTGGAATGGATGAGCAGTTCTTC. Amino acids: CAVGMDEQFF.

This clone appeared a few times. This chain joins TRBV6-5 and TRBJ1-1; D gene uncertain. Germline V CDR1 and CDR2: MNHEY, SVGAGI. The V gene lost 2 bases and the J gene lost 0 bases, with 4 bases spanning the gap. The CDR3 is made up of 13 amino acids. The CDR3 bases are TGTGCCAGCAGTTACGAAGTGAACACTGAAGCTTTCTTT. Amino acids: CASSYEVNTEAFF.

J is TRBJ2-3 and V is TRBV27, with 15 bases aligning to TRBD2. This CDR3 comprises 18 residues. Trimming took 5 bases from V and 1 from J; bases not matched to a gene: 7. Germline V CDR1 and CDR2: MNHEY, SMNVEV (reference sequence). The CDR3 DNA reads TGTGCCAGCAGTCCGGGACTAGCGGGAGGCGGTGGCACAGATACGCAGTATTTT. As protein: CASSPGLAGGGGTDTQYF.

This clone is deemed medium-sized. This chain joins TRBV24-1 and TRBJ2-5, with D perhaps given as TRBD1 or TRBD2 (6 bases each). Germline CDR1 and CDR2: KGHDR and SFDVKD. The length of the CDR3 is 14 residues. Trimming pared 4 bases from V and 5 bases from J, leaving 13 bases between. The CDR3 region is CATSDNLGGETQYF. CDR3 bases: TGTGCCACCAGTGACAACCTAGGGGGGGAGACCCAGTACTTC.

J is TRBJ2-7 and V is TRBV7-2; TRBD1 agrees at 7 bases. CDR1 and CDR2 from the germline V gene are SGHTA and FQGNSA. The CDR3 contains 14 residues. V shed 6 bases, J shed 3 bases, and the junction held 8 bases outside the gene matches. DNA of the CDR3: TGTGCCAGCAGTTTTGACAGGGCCTACTACGAGCAGTACTTC. Residues: CASSFDRAYYEQYF.

The genes are TRBV7-9 and TRBJ1-2; the match to TRBD1 covers 10 bases. Germline loops: CDR1 SEHNR, CDR2 FQNEAQ (reference sequence). This CDR3 has 15 residues. The junction had 7 bases not matched to a gene; V was cut back by 6 bases and J by 3 bases. The CDR3 sequence: CASRIGTGEHYGYTF. The CDR3 DNA is TGTGCCAGCAGAATCGGGACAGGGGAACACTATGGCTACACCTTC.

The chain has TRBV2 and TRBJ1-2; D perhaps matches TRBD1 (5 bases). Germline V gene data show CDR1 as SNHLY and CDR2 as FYNNEI. V was pared by 9 bases and J by 13 bases, with 15 bases between. This CDR3 has 10 amino acids. The CDR3 loop reads CARTVGGSTF. The CDR3 nucleotides are TGTGCCAGGACTGTCGGGGGGAGCACCTTC.

The rearrangement uses TRBV18 and TRBJ1-5; D gene unclear. V was clipped by 4 bases and J by 2 bases, with 6 bases between them. The CDR3 has 13 residues. Germline CDR1 reads KGHSH; CDR2 reads LQKENI. For the CDR3, the DNA is TGTGCCAGCTCACAGGATCGCAATCAGCCCCAGCATTTT. It yields the protein CASSQDRNQPQHF.

The V call is TRBV5-1, the J call TRBJ2-5, with TRBD2 identical over 9 bases. The V gene's germline CDR1 is SGHRS and CDR2 YFSETQ. The length of the CDR3 is 16 residues. The V and J ends lost 0 bases and 5 bases, in that order; junction bases with no gene match: 8. CDR3 DNA sequence: TGCGCCAGCAGCTTGGGCGCGGGAGGGCCCTATGAGACCCAGTACTTC. As protein: CASSLGAGGPYETQYF. Based on the CDR3 plus reference TRBV5-1 and TRBJ2-5, the full variable domain is KAGVTQTPRYLIKTRGQQVTLSCSPISGHRSVSWYQQTPGQGLQFLFEYFSETQRNKGNFPGRFSGRQFSNSRSEMNVSTLELGDSALYLCASSLGAGGPYETQYFGPGTRLLVL.

V is TRBV19 and J is TRBJ1-2, with 7 bases identical to TRBD1. The CDR3 is 12 residues long. The V gene's germline CDR1 is LNHDA and CDR2 SQIVND (reference sequence). The J segment lost 8 bases and the V segment lost 3 bases, leaving 3 bases of the junction unmatched. DNA of the CDR3: TGTGCCAGTAGTATCGAGACAGGGGGCTACACCTTC. This gives the protein CASSIETGGYTF. Together with reference TRBV19 and TRBJ1-2, the CDR3 gives the full variable domain: DGGITQSPKYLFRKEGQNVTLSCEQNLNHDAMYWYRQDPGQGLRLIYYSQIVNDFQKGDIAEGYSVSREKKESFPLTVTSAQKNPTAFYLCASSIETGGYTFGSGTRLTVV.

J is TRBJ1-2 and V is TRBV4-2, with D maybe TRBD1 (6 bases). CDR1 LGHNA and CDR2 YNFKEQ come from the germline V gene. The CDR3 extends over 16 amino acids. V gave up 1 base and J gave up 5 bases, with 17 bases separating them. CDR3 bases: TGTGCCAGCAGCCAAGTAGACAGGCTCAGTACTTATGGCTACACCTTC. Its protein is CASSQVDRLSTYGYTF.

The chain is built from TRBV28 and TRBJ2-7, with 7 bases matching TRBD1. The CDR3 consists of 13 residues. V dropped 7 bases and J dropped 5; count of bases not matched to a gene: 8. Per germline, CDR1 MDHEN and CDR2 SYDVKM. CDR3 loop: CASINRGLNEQYF. The DNA for the CDR3 is TGTGCCAGCATTAACAGGGGTTTAAACGAGCAGTACTTC.